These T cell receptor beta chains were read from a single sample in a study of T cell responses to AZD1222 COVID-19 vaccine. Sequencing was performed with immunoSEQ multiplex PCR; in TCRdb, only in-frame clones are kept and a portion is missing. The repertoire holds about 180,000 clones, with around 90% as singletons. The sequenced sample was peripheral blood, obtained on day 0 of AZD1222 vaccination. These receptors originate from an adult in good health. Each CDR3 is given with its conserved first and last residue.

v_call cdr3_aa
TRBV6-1 CASSLANSYEQYF
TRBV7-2 CASSLPVNTEAFF
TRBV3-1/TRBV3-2 CASSRMGGMEQFF
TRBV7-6 CASSLAHRNSGNTIYF
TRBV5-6 CASSPSGGTNEKLFF
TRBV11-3 CASSLVGRAYEQYF
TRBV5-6 CASSLLAGTLLNIQYF
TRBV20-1 CSAAGQGGYTF
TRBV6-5 CASRPNGQNTEAFF
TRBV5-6 CASTLLDNTEAFF
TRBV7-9 CASSLLTGDTEKLFF
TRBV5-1 CASSQAASRNSPLHF
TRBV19 CASMWRDSLYGYTF
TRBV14 CASSQNLLAGGDQETQYF
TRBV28 CASSQLGRGMETQYF
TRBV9 CASSVERASGARGSYNEQFF
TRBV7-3 CASSWPGQGAYNEQFF
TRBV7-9 CASSLGTGATDTQYF
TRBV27 CAIRGSTDTQYF
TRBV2 CASSDPAGSHNEQFF
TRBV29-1 CSVLGTGARETQYF
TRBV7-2 CASSLRRGTEAFF
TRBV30 CAWSGTYEQYF
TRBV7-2 CASSLGGVGNQPQHF
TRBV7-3 CASSFSGTGDNEQFF
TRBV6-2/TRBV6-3 CASSWPGTGAQNTEAFF
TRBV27 CASSGAGNSPLHF
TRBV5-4 CASSLKDRPTNSPLHF
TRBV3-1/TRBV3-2 CASSQEIGTSGGYTDTQYF
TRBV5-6 CASSLERRSTEAFF
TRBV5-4 CASSLEVGGAFF
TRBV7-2 CASSSNWGLAPRGELFF
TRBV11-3 CASSLGASGAVDEQYF
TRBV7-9 CASSLVLTEAFF
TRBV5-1 CASSSGTGNNQPQHF
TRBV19 CASSLQGASYEQYF
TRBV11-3 CASSSTGGTGELFF
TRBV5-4 CASSSSGARYEKLFF
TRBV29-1 CSVDSTGTSHGTDTQYF
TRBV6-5 CASSRNRVGNQPQHF
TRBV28 CASSLKREAGNTIYF